The 16 T cell receptor beta chains presented below share a single source sample, sequenced in a study of radiotherapy plus CTLA-4 blockade in lung cancer. Generated by immunoSEQ multiplex PCR, the TCRdb table keeps only in-frame clones and is missing some. The sample yields roughly 76,000 clones, roughly 74% seen once. Specimen: peripheral blood, collected from a patient treated with radiotherapy plus ipilimumab. The receptors derive from a human donor with non-small cell lung cancer whose response to radiotherapy plus ipilimumab could not be evaluated.

The V gene is TRBV7-6, the J gene TRBJ2-5; D is possibly TRBD1 (6 bases). The CDR3 spans 14 residues. Germline CDR1 is SGHVS and CDR2 is FNYEAQ. Trimming removed 5 bases at V and 4 bases at J, with 14 bases between. The CDR3 bases are TGTGCCAGCAGCCTTCAGGGGTCGGTAGAGACCCAGTACTTC. This translates into CASSLQGSVETQYF. Complete variable domain (other parts from reference TRBV7-6 and TRBJ2-5): GAGVSQSPRYKVTKRGQDVALRCDPISGHVSLYWYRQALGQGPEFLTYFNYEAQQDKSGLPNDRFSAERPEGSISTLTIQRTEQRDSAMYRCASSLQGSVETQYFGPGTRLLVL.

The chain couples TRBV6-5 to TRBJ1-1, with 8 nucleotides matching TRBD1. The V gene's germline CDR1 is MNHEY and CDR2 SVGAGI. Trimming at V came to 0 bases and at J to 1 base, leaving 4 bases not matched to a gene. CDR3 size: 16 residues. CDR3 in amino acids: CASSYSPGQGNTEAFF. DNA for the CDR3: TGTGCCAGCAGTTACTCGCCCGGACAGGGGAACACTGAAGCTTTCTTT.

The chain couples TRBV27 to TRBJ1-5, with 7 bases aligning to TRBD1. Germline values: CDR1 MNHEY, CDR2 SMNVEV (reference sequence). V was clipped by 0 bases and J by 1 base; unmatched bases: 3. The CDR3 is made up of 16 amino acids. The CDR3, as DNA: TGTGCCAGCAGTTTATCCCCGGGACAGAGCAATCAGCCCCAGCATTTT. Encoded protein: CASSLSPGQSNQPQHF.

The chain carries TRBV27 and TRBJ2-5; perhaps TRBD2 as D (6 bases). The closer fit of TRBJ2-7 to the DNA end suggests the J call may be wrong. The CDR3 has 14 residues. CDR1 MNHEY and CDR2 SMNVEV come from the germline V gene (reference sequence). The DNA for the CDR3 is TGTGCCAGTAGGTGGAGGGGCACCCTCTACGAGCAGTACTTC. It encodes CASRWRGTLYEQYF.

This clone was seen just once. The chain is built from TRBV2 and TRBJ2-7; 7 bases match TRBD1. The CDR3 sequence is 15 residues long. In germline, CDR1 is SNHLY, CDR2 FYNNEI. V was pared by 6 bases and J by 0 bases, with 8 bases of the junction left unmatched. The CDR3: CASREQGLSSYEQYF. As DNA, the CDR3 is TGTGCCAGCAGGGAACAGGGGTTGAGCTCCTACGAGCAGTACTTC.

This clone has a single count. The V gene is TRBV6-5, the J gene TRBJ1-2, with a weak D call TRBD1 (5 bases). The CDR3 extends over 12 amino acids. V was shortened by 4 bases and J by 6 bases, with 9 bases between the two germline ends. Germline V gives CDR1 MNHEY, CDR2 SVGAGI. In nucleotides, the CDR3 is TGTGCCAGCAGTTCGACGACAGATGGCTACACCTTC. Protein product: CASSSTTDGYTF.

This clone was seen only once. The chain uses TRBV7-3 and TRBJ2-2, with D maybe TRBD2 (6 bases). The CDR3 contains 14 residues. In germline, CDR1 is SGHTA, CDR2 FQGTGA. Between the trimmed V and J ends, which lost 0 bases and 5 bases, there was a span of 7 bases. DNA for the CDR3: TGTGCCAGCAGCTTAACGGGGGGAACCGGGGAGCTGTTTTTT. Its protein is CASSLTGGTGELFF.

The V and J genes are TRBV6-1 and TRBJ2-3; 7 bases are a match to TRBD2. The CDR3 covers 13 residues. With V trimmed by 11 bases and J by 2 bases, 7 bases remained unmatched. Per germline, CDR1 MNHNS and CDR2 SASEGT. CDR3 sequence: CAVHRGDTDTQYF. CDR3 DNA sequence: TGTGCCGTTCACCGGGGGGACACAGATACGCAGTATTTT.

This clone was recorded a few times. CDR3 residues: CASSQDKGWANYGYTF. As DNA, the CDR3 is TGTGCCAGCAGCCAAGATAAGGGGTGGGCTAACTATGGCTACACCTTC. The chain has TRBV14 and TRBJ1-2; D perhaps matches TRBD1 (5 bases). There are 16 residues in the CDR3. The V end was cut by 0 bases, the J end by 0 bases, with 11 bases between. The V gene's germline CDR1 is SGHDN and CDR2 FVKESK.

V gene TRBV6-1 combines with J gene TRBJ2-7, with 7 bases matching TRBD2. V shed 3 bases, J shed 6 bases, and the junction held 8 bases outside the gene matches. Germline loops: CDR1 MNHNS, CDR2 SASEGT. The CDR3 spans 14 residues. CDR3 residues: CASSDPFTSAEQYF. The CDR3 DNA reads as TGTGCCAGCAGTGACCCATTCACTAGCGCCGAGCAGTACTTC.

The chain joins TRBV6-6 to TRBJ1-1; D perhaps matches TRBD1 (5 bases). Germline CDR1 MNHNY, CDR2 SVGAGI (reference sequence). The CDR3 has 13 residues. Trimming took 1 base from V and 6 from J, leaving 9 bases between them. The CDR3 sequence: CASSYFGGSEAFF. The CDR3, as DNA: TGTGCCAGCAGTTACTTCGGGGGGTCTGAAGCTTTCTTT.

The chain links TRBV4-1 to TRBJ2-3, with TRBD2 identical over 10 bases. Germline V gene sequence: CDR1 MGHRA, CDR2 YSYEKL. The length of the CDR3 is 20 residues. Germline trimming cut 1 base from V and 0 bases from J; bases unmatched to any gene: 13. The DNA for the CDR3 is TGCGCCAGCAGCCAAGGGGGGCTAGCGGGGGACCTAGCAAGCACAGATACGCAGTATTTT. As protein: CASSQGGLAGDLASTDTQYF.

This clone was seen a few times. This rearrangement joins TRBV11-3 to TRBJ1-2, with a tentative D call TRBD1 (6 bases). Trimming took 3 bases from V and 1 from J, leaving 15 bases between them. There are 16 residues in the CDR3. Germline V CDR1 and CDR2: SGHNT, YENEEA. The CDR3 nucleotides are TGTGCCAGCAGCTTGGGGGCGGGAGGGAGTAACTATGGCTACACCTTC. It translates to CASSLGAGGSNYGYTF.

V and J are TRBV6-5 and TRBJ2-1; TRBD2 agrees at 8 bases. V was clipped by 7 bases and J by 9 bases; unmatched bases: 5. Germline lookup yields CDR1 MNHEY and CDR2 SVGAGI. The CDR3 covers 12 residues. CDR3 region: CASNGREVEQFF. CDR3 in DNA: TGTGCCAGCAACGGGAGGGAGGTTGAGCAGTTCTTC.

This chain joins TRBV27 and TRBJ1-5; D perhaps matches TRBD1 (5 bases). Deletions cut 4 bases from V and 5 bases from J, with 15 bases between. Germline V gives CDR1 MNHEY, CDR2 SMNVEV (reference sequence). The CDR3 is 15 amino acids. The DNA of the CDR3 is TGTGCCAGCAGTTGGGGGAGGGGTACAGATCAGCCCCAGCATTTT. Its translation: CASSWGRGTDQPQHF.

This clone was observed a handful of times. This sequence joins TRBV7-9 and TRBJ1-1; tentative D call: TRBD1 (6 bases). With 5 bases removed from V and 7 bases from J, the gap between germline ends came to 14 bases. This CDR3 has 13 residues. Germline CDR1 reads SEHNR; CDR2 reads FQNEAQ (reference sequence). This chain's CDR3 is CASSPQGSGEAFF. CDR3 coding DNA: TGTGCCAGCAGCCCACAGGGTTCGGGTGAAGCTTTCTTT.